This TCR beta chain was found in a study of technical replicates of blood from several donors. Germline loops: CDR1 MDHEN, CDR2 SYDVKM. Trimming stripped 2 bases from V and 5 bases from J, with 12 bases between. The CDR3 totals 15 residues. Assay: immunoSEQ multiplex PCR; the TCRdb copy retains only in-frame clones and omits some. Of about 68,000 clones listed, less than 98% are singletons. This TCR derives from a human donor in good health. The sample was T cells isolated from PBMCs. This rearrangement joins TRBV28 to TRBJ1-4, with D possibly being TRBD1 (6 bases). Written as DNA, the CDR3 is TGTGCCAGCAGTTTAAGCTGGACAGTAAATGAAAAACTGTTTTTT. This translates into CASSLSWTVNEKLFF. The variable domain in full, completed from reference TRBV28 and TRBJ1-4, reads DVKVTQSSRYLVKRTGEKVFLECVQDMDHENMFWYRQDPGLGLRLIYFSYDVKMKEKGDIPEGYSVSREKKERFSLILESASTNQTSMYLCASSLSWTVNEKLFFGSGTQLSVL.